Following are 3 T cell receptor beta chains from one sample sequenced in a study of beta chain features in type 1 diabetes. Expressed TCRB transcripts were sequenced because the isolated RNA had all been reverse transcribed beforehand. The method was immunoSEQ multiplex PCR; TCRdb's version includes in-frame clones alone and lacks a portion of them. This table holds roughly 240,000 clones, around 68% found once. The sample taken for sequencing was naive CD4+ T cells from blood. The source of these receptors is a man between 25 and 39 years old in good health.

This clone was seen more than once but under ten times. The chain has TRBV30 and TRBJ2-5, with D perhaps matching TRBD2 (5 bases). Germline CDR1 reads GTSNPN; CDR2 reads SVGIG (reference sequence). CDR3 length: 16 amino acids. V dropped 0 bases and J dropped 7 bases, with 21 bases sitting between them. In nucleotides, the CDR3 is TGTGCCTGGAGTGTAAGGCCTAGCAGGCCGTGGGGGACCCAGTACTTC. As protein: CAWSVRPSRPWGTQYF.

This sequence joins TRBV5-1 and TRBJ1-1; a possible D gene is TRBD1 (5 bases). Germline values: CDR1 SGHRS, CDR2 YFSETQ. Trimming took off 0 bases at V and 1 base at J, with 7 bases between the two ends. This CDR3 is built from 14 residues. This CDR3 reads CASSLVGENTEAFF. As DNA, the CDR3 is TGCGCCAGCAGCTTGGTAGGGGAGAACACTGAAGCTTTCTTT.

The V call is TRBV7-9, the J call TRBJ2-5; 10 nucleotides agree with TRBD1. Germline lookup yields CDR1 SEHNR and CDR2 FQNEAQ (reference sequence). The V segment lost 9 bases and the J segment 3 bases; nucleotides outside the gene matches: 10. CDR3 length: 15 amino acids. CDR3 bases: TGTGCCAGTCATGAGACAGGGGGCCGGGAAGAGACCCAGTACTTC. Its translation is CASHETGGREETQYF.